Included here is one TCR beta chain sequence, with context. TCRdb's table, derived via immunoSEQ multiplex PCR, lists solely in-frame clones and lacks some. This sample yields just over 300,000 clones, of which over 85% are seen a single time; over 1.5% belongs to the top ten. This CDR3 spans 12 amino acids. The V end lost 4 bases, the J end lost 9 bases, and 10 bases lay between the germline ends. This specimen belongs to a study of blood T cell repertoires in COVID-19. This chain uses TRBV12-3 or TRBV12-4 with TRBJ1-5; D unclear. Sequenced sample: peripheral blood. This receptor was obtained from a woman aged 25-40 years with COVID-19, enrolled during active disease. The chain's CDR3 is CASSSTSRPQHF. The DNA for the CDR3 is TGTGCCAGCAGTTCCACTTCCCGGCCCCAGCATTTT.